This TCR beta chain appears in the sequencing data of a study of T cells in Graves' hyperthyroidism and ophthalmopathy (dated by TCRdb to between 2018 and 2021). General notes on the study: Peripheral blood samples were taken at initial diagnosis, before any treatment was given. To identify TCR V-J signatures that set the groups apart, the researchers used a discovery cohort of 100 patients, made up of 43 with Graves' ophthalmopathy and some 58 with stable Graves' hyperthyroidism. Prospective prediction of ophthalmopathy was tested in an independent validation cohort of about 19 hyperthyroidism patients and roughly 16 patients who later progressed to ophthalmopathy. For training and testing, the 100 or so patients in the discovery cohort were randomly divided in a 7:3 ratio. Thyroid tissue and blood T-cell repertoires from about 6 Graves' hyperthyroidism patients were also compared in the study. Once sampling was done, hyperthyroidism patients were given methimazole at a starting dose of 30 mg daily, whereas ophthalmopathy patients were given high-dose intravenous methylprednisolone. According to the paper, TCR Vbeta CDR3 sequencing was carried out on some 140 peripheral blood samples, which came from around 43 ophthalmopathy, roughly 75 hyperthyroidism and roughly 17 progressor patients.

This clonotype was counted only a few times. No cognate antigen has been identified for it. No quality values exist for individual bases; no much larger clone is one base distant. Broader findings and caveats from the paper: In validation, the model predicted progression to ophthalmopathy a median of roughly 6.2 months before onset, with approximately 71% sensitivity and just under 75% specificity. No statistical method was used to fix the sample size in advance, and group allocation was not hidden from the investigators. In cross-validation, a model built on a 13 V-J signature told ophthalmopathy apart from stable hyperthyroidism with approximately 91% sensitivity and around 83% specificity, and in testing the same model reached 80%/75%. Most expanded thyroid clonotypes (frequency above 0.001) were also detected in blood, a finding suggesting that blood repertoires may reflect thyroid immune responses.

TCR beta CDR3 regions were amplified from RNA transcripts. A first-round RT-PCR of the TCR CDR3 used the HTBI primer set with the Qiagen OneStep RT-PCR kit. The libraries were constructed in a second round of multiplex PCR and then size-selected and purified. Sequencing of the libraries was done on an Illumina HiSeq2000 using paired-end 100 bp reads. On the authors' methods: Raw data were processed with SOAPnuke, discarding reads with adapters, uncalled bases, mean Phred below 15, or no exact constant-primer or identifier match. COPE v1.2.5 was used to merge the high-quality paired reads, and each unique nucleotide sequence was defined as a clonotype. Clonotypes were aligned to IMGT TRBV, TRBD and TRBJ reference segments using MiTCR v1.1. Only V-J combinations with frequency above 0.0001, covering about 99% of repertoires, were analysed. A TCS score was defined as the ratio of F50 (clonal expansion) to E x V (chaos), with BLOSUM62-based TCRdist applied between CDR3 peptides within each V-J. Welch's t-statistics and random forest reduced some 510 V-J features to 13, which were used in a naive Bayes classifier (R e1071). TCRdb reworked the public reads: Q25 trimming with fastp, MiXCR clone assembly, productive beta chains retained. All rows with the same CDR3 protein become a single entry with the most common DNA and genes. The V and J calls shown here were made by TCRdb, not taken from the authors' results. The sample includes some 580,000 distinct CDR3 sequences, with roughly 16% observed a single time. Approximately 3.5% of the sample is held by the ten biggest clonotypes.

In the ophthalmopathy patients, disease was moderately to severely active, with a Clinical Activity Score of 3 or more, a NOSPECS grade of 4 or more, and a duration of less than 3 months. Exclusion was applied to patients with uncontrolled infections, other autoimmune diseases, pregnancy or lactation. Diagnoses relied on clinical symptoms, serum thyroxine and TRAb, thyroid ultrasound and orbital computed tomography. PBMCs were isolated from 10 ml of fresh peripheral blood by Ficoll-Paque density gradient centrifugation. Total RNA was extracted using Trizol reagent, and RNA quality was assessed on an Agilent 2100 Bioanalyzer. The CDR3 measures 15 amino acids from cysteine to phenylalanine. Only the CDR3 part of the read is kept: 45 bases, read in frame from the first base. The germline V gene (reference sequence) provides CDR1 DFQATT and CDR2 SNEGSKA. A distance of 16 bases separates the germline ends of V and J, which lose 0 bases and 4 bases respectively.

Sequenced input: blood. This TCR was recovered from a middle-aged woman with Graves' ophthalmopathy. The rearranged segments are TRBV20-1 and TRBJ2-7, with a weak D call of TRBD1 (9 bases match). CDR3 protein: CSARDKRGTGYEQYF. The DNA reads as follows: TGCAGTGCTAGAGATAAGCGGGGGACAGGGTACGAGCAGTACTTC.